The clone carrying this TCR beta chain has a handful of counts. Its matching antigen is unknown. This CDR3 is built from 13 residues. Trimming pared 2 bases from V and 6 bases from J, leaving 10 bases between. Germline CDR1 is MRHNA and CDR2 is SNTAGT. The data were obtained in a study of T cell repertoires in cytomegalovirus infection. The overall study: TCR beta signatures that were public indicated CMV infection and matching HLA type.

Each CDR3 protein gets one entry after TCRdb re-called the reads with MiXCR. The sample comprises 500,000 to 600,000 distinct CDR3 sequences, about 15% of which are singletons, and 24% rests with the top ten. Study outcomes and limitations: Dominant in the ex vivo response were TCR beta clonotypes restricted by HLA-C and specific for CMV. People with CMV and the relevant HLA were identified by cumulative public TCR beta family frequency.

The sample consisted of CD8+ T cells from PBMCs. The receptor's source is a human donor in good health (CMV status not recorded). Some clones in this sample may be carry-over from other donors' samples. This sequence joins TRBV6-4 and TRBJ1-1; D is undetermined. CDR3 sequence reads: CASSDLPGAEAFF. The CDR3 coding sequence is TGTGCCAGCAGTGACCTCCCGGGTGCTGAAGCTTTCTTT.